A single sample gave rise to the 27 T cell receptor beta chains below, sequenced in a study of blood T cell repertoires in COVID-19 (dated by TCRdb to 2019 to 2021). Library creation used the immunoSEQ multiplex PCR assay. Held by TCRdb, this immuneACCESS table contains in-frame sequences only and omits some clones. Under half of the omission traces to an unresolved V gene where checked; the cause of the rest is unknown. The sample records some 120,000 clones, roughly nine tenths of which are singletons. Under 5% of the sample belongs to the ten largest clones. What was sequenced was peripheral blood. Every receptor here comes from a man aged 35 to 55 with acute or convalescent COVID-19.

The table lists this clone with many counts. The CDR3, as DNA: TGTGCCAGCAGTTTAACCGGGACTAGCGAATACTTC. Translation: CASSLTGTSEYF. The rearrangement uses TRBV28 and TRBJ2-5; 10 bases map to TRBD2. There are 12 residues in the CDR3. Germline CDR1 MDHEN, CDR2 SYDVKM. V shed 2 bases and J 14 bases; nucleotides not matched to a gene: 5.

The V call is TRBV29-1, the J call TRBJ1-2; perhaps TRBD1 as D (5 bases). The CDR3 is 15 amino acids. V was shortened by 6 bases and J by 0 bases, with 17 bases between the two germline ends. The germline V gene encodes CDR1 SQVTM and CDR2 ANQGSEA. The DNA of the CDR3 is TGCAGCGTCCTCGCGGGGCATTTGACTAACTATGGCTACACCTTC. Translation: CSVLAGHLTNYGYTF.

This rearrangement joins TRBV5-1 to TRBJ2-7; D gene unclear. V was shortened by 3 bases and J by 1 base, with 8 bases between the two germline ends. This CDR3 has 13 residues. Germline loops: CDR1 SGHRS, CDR2 YFSETQ. This CDR3 is CASSSRSSYEQYF. In DNA, the CDR3 is TGCGCCAGCAGCTCTCGCAGTTCCTACGAGCAGTACTTC. Drawing the rest from reference TRBV5-1 and TRBJ2-7, the complete variable domain is KAGVTQTPRYLIKTRGQQVTLSCSPISGHRSVSWYQQTPGQGLQFLFEYFSETQRNKGNFPGRFSGRQFSNSRSEMNVSTLELGDSALYLCASSSRSSYEQYFGPGTRLTVT.

The V call is TRBV7-2, the J call TRBJ2-3; 7 nucleotides line up with TRBD2. The trim removed 0 bases at V and 6 bases at J, leaving 9 bases unmatched. Looked up from germline, CDR1 is SGHTA and CDR2 is FQGNSA. The CDR3 contains 16 residues. In nucleotides, the CDR3 is TGTGCCAGCAGCTTAGCGTCGGGGGGTGGGCAGGATACGCAGTATTTT. This sequence encodes CASSLASGGGQDTQYF.

The chain combines TRBV7-2 with TRBJ1-5, with 11 positions matching TRBD1. Germline CDR1 and CDR2: SGHTA and FQGNSA. J was trimmed by 2 bases and V by 4 bases; bases with no gene match: 7. The CDR3 extends over 17 amino acids. The CDR3 DNA is TGTGCCAGCAGCTCTGGACAGGGGGCTTATGGCAATCAGCCCCAGCATTTT. Translating it yields CASSSGQGAYGNQPQHF.

V gene TRBV6-6 combines with J gene TRBJ1-1, with 8 bases lining up with TRBD1. The CDR3 loop spans 15 amino acids. Germline-derived CDR1 and CDR2 are MNHNY and SVGAGI (reference sequence). After removal of 5 bases from V and 4 bases from J, the junction contained 9 bases not matched to a gene. CDR3 residues: CASSPLTGEGTEAFF. CDR3 DNA: TGTGCCAGCAGTCCCCTGACAGGGGAAGGCACTGAAGCTTTCTTT.

This clone was seen once. The chain uses TRBV10-3 and TRBJ2-7; 8 bases are a match to TRBD2. The CDR3 totals 17 residues. Germline-derived CDR1 and CDR2 are ENHRY and SYGVKD. V was pared by 3 bases and J by 3 bases, with 13 bases of the junction left unmatched. CDR3 DNA: TGTGCCATCAGTGACCCCCCCACTAGCGGACAAGTCTACGAGCAGTACTTC. Translation: CAISDPPTSGQVYEQYF.

The V call is TRBV6-6, the J call TRBJ2-7; possible D gene TRBD1, 6 bases. CDR3 size: 16 residues. V was shortened by 6 bases and J by 0 bases, with 18 bases between the two germline ends. Per germline, CDR1 MNHNY and CDR2 SVGAGI (reference sequence). DNA of the CDR3: TGTGCCAGCAGCACCCTCCGCAGGGGTGTCTCCTACGAGCAGTACTTC. Translation gives CASSTLRRGVSYEQYF.

The count of this clone is one. CDR3: CASSPGGETQYF. In nucleotides, the CDR3 is TGTGCCAGCAGCCCAGGGGGCGAGACCCAGTACTTC. The gene calls are TRBV12-3 or TRBV12-4 and TRBJ2-5; 8 bases fit TRBD1. Losses at the gene ends were 6 bases for V and 5 bases for J; bases not matched to a gene: 2. The CDR3 is made up of 12 amino acids.

This clone came up a few times. The rearrangement joins TRBV30 to TRBJ1-6; 11 nucleotides match TRBD1. This CDR3 has 14 residues. The ends lost 2 bases at V and 9 bases at J; junction bases unmatched: 3. Germline V lookup: CDR1 GTSNPN, CDR2 SVGIG (reference sequence). The CDR3 sequence: CAWSKGTGGSPLHF. DNA of the CDR3: TGTGCCTGGAGTAAGGGGACAGGGGGTTCACCCCTCCACTTT.

The V gene is TRBV5-1, the J gene TRBJ2-2; 8 positions match TRBD2. Per germline, CDR1 SGHRS and CDR2 YFSETQ. Trimming removed 2 bases from V and 0 bases from J; junction bases left unmatched: 6. CDR3 length: 17 residues. The CDR3 sequence is CASSFGASGPNTGELFF. In DNA form, the CDR3 reads TGCGCCAGCAGCTTTGGGGCTAGCGGGCCGAACACCGGGGAGCTGTTTTTT.

V and J are TRBV24-1 and TRBJ2-5, with 9 positions matching TRBD2. The trim removed 3 bases at V and 5 bases at J, leaving 6 bases unmatched. CDR1 is KGHDR and CDR2 is SFDVKD in the germline V gene. The CDR3 covers 15 residues. As DNA, the CDR3 is TGTGCCACCAGTGATCCCGGACTAGCGAGGGAGACCCAGTACTTC. Protein: CATSDPGLARETQYF.

This clone showed up many times. This chain links TRBV28 with TRBJ2-7, with 8 bases lining up with TRBD2. CDR3 length equals 16 residues. J lost 0 bases, V lost 3 bases, and 7 bases had no gene match. Germline CDR1 reads MDHEN; CDR2 reads SYDVKM. The CDR3 protein is CASSFNLAGLSYEQYF. CDR3 DNA: TGTGCCAGCAGTTTCAACCTAGCGGGCCTCTCCTACGAGCAGTACTTC.

The rearrangement links TRBV6-5 to TRBJ1-2; a possible D gene is TRBD1 (5 bases). The V end was cut by 5 bases, the J end by 2 bases, with 9 bases between. The CDR3 length is 13 residues. In germline, CDR1 is MNHEY, CDR2 SVGAGI. DNA for the CDR3: TGTGCCAGCAGTAAACAGGAAAACTATGGCTACACCTTC. It encodes CASSKQENYGYTF.

This clone has more than one count but fewer than ten. The chain joins TRBV7-2 to TRBJ2-2; 7 bases agree with TRBD1. The CDR3 has 16 amino acids. V lost 5 bases, J lost 4 bases, and 10 bases stayed unmatched. The germline V gene encodes CDR1 SGHTA and CDR2 FQGNSA. The CDR3 spells CASSIKQGWSTGELFF. In nucleotides, the CDR3 is TGTGCCAGCAGCATAAAACAGGGGTGGAGCACCGGGGAGCTGTTTTTT.

The CDR3 reads CASSDRQYYEQYF. DNA of the CDR3: TGTGCCAGCAGCGACAGGCAATACTACGAGCAGTACTTC. V and J are TRBV6-5 and TRBJ2-7, with D tentatively TRBD1 (6 bases). Germline V lookup: CDR1 MNHEY, CDR2 SVGAGI. With 6 bases removed from V and 3 bases from J, the gap between germline ends came to 12 bases. The CDR3 contains 13 residues.

The chain uses TRBV5-5 and TRBJ2-7; TRBD1 agrees at 7 bases. The V and J ends lost 4 bases and 3 bases, in that order; junction bases with no gene match: 10. The CDR3 spans 15 residues. CDR1 SGHKS and CDR2 YYEKEE come from the germline V gene (reference sequence). The CDR3 bases are TGTGCCAGCAGCCGACAGGGCCCTCGGGGCTACGAGCAGTACTTC. This codes for CASSRQGPRGYEQYF. Using reference TRBV5-5 and TRBJ2-7 for the parts outside the CDR3, the full variable domain is DAGVTQSPTHLIKTRGQQVTLRCSPISGHKSVSWYQQVLGQGPQFIFQYYEKEERGRGNFPDRFSARQFPNYSSELNVNALLLGDSALYLCASSRQGPRGYEQYFGPGTRLTVT.

As DNA, the CDR3 is TGTGCCAGCAGCCAAGGTTTGAGTGACTCCTGGGGAAACACCATATATTTT. Amino acids: CASSQGLSDSWGNTIYF. The chain is built from TRBV3-1 (or the pseudogene TRBV3-2) and TRBJ1-3, with no clear D. The ends were cut back, 1 base at V and 4 bases at J, with 17 bases in the middle. The CDR3 is 17 amino acids. Germline V gives CDR1 LGHDT, CDR2 YNNKEL (reference sequence).

V gene TRBV7-9 combines with J gene TRBJ2-2; D gene ambiguous. Germline lookup yields CDR1 SEHNR and CDR2 FQNEAQ (reference sequence). The V and J ends lost 2 bases and 7 bases respectively, with 2 bases between them. CDR3 length: 11 residues. CDR3 residues: CASSLLGELFF. The DNA for the CDR3 is TGTGCCAGCAGCTTACTCGGGGAGCTGTTTTTT.

This chain joins TRBV30 and TRBJ1-4, with 9 bases matching TRBD1. The germline gives CDR1 GTSNPN, CDR2 SVGIG (reference sequence). The trim removed 0 bases at V and 7 bases at J, leaving 6 bases unmatched. This CDR3 is built from 15 residues. CDR3 sequence: CAWSVQSGQGEKLFF. The CDR3 region has the DNA TGTGCCTGGAGTGTACAGTCGGGACAGGGTGAAAAACTGTTTTTT.

The chain couples TRBV14 to TRBJ2-1, with a possible D match to TRBD2 (7 bases). The V gene lost 4 bases and the J gene lost 0 bases, with 22 bases spanning the gap. The CDR3 is made up of 19 amino acids. Germline values: CDR1 SGHDN, CDR2 FVKESK. The CDR3 reads CASSPEPWGGPVSYNEQFF. CDR3 sequence (DNA): TGTGCCAGCAGCCCCGAACCATGGGGGGGGCCCGTCTCCTACAATGAGCAGTTCTTC.

The chain employs TRBV3-1 (or the pseudogene TRBV3-2) and TRBJ2-2; D uncertain. Trimming took off 1 base at V and 7 bases at J, with 10 bases between the two ends. CDR3 length equals 14 residues. Per germline, CDR1 LGHDT and CDR2 YNNKEL (reference sequence). The CDR3 nucleotides are TGTGCCAGCAGCCAAGGAAATAGCATCGGGGAGCTGTTTTTT. Translated: CASSQGNSIGELFF.

The chain couples TRBV11-3 to TRBJ2-1; the D gene is possibly TRBD2 (6 bases). Trimming took off 3 bases at V and 9 bases at J, with 12 bases between the two ends. Germline CDR1 reads SGHNT; CDR2 reads YENEEA. The CDR3 contains 13 residues. CDR3 sequence reads: CASSLGGAGEQFF. The CDR3, as DNA: TGTGCCAGCAGCTTGGGGGGAGCGGGTGAGCAGTTCTTC.

The chain has TRBV27 and TRBJ2-7, with D perhaps matching TRBD2 (5 bases). The germline V gene encodes CDR1 MNHEY and CDR2 SMNVEV (reference sequence). The CDR3 totals 15 residues. The germline V and J ends were trimmed by 4 bases and 6 bases, with 19 bases remaining between them. The DNA for the CDR3 is TGTGCCAGCAGTTCGGTCACGGGGATTCGATCCGAGCAGTACTTC. It specifies CASSSVTGIRSEQYF.

The sample holds one count of this clone. The rearrangement uses TRBV18 and TRBJ2-1; D is unresolved. Trimming removed 2 bases at V and 4 bases at J, with 12 bases between. Germline V CDR1 and CDR2: KGHSH, LQKENI. The CDR3 is made up of 15 amino acids. In DNA, the CDR3 is TGTGCCAGCTCACCAGTAGACATGATTTACAATGAGCAGTTCTTC. Its translation: CASSPVDMIYNEQFF.

This chain joins TRBV5-1 and TRBJ1-6; 8 nucleotides line up with TRBD1. This CDR3 region has 14 residues. Germline values: CDR1 SGHRS, CDR2 YFSETQ. The ends lost 3 bases at V and 11 bases at J; junction bases unmatched: 7. CDR3 nucleotide sequence: TGCGCCAGCAGCTCGGACAGGGCGAGTCCACCCCTCCACTTT. The encoded protein is CASSSDRASPPLHF.

The chain combines TRBV30 with TRBJ1-1; 9 bases agree with TRBD1. CDR3 size: 13 residues. Germline-derived CDR1 and CDR2 are GTSNPN and SVGIG (reference sequence). V lost 3 bases to trimming and J lost 4 bases; unmatched junction nucleotides: 3. CDR3 DNA sequence: TGTGCCTGGAGCCGACAGGGGGGCACTGAAGCTTTCTTT. This sequence encodes CAWSRQGGTEAFF.